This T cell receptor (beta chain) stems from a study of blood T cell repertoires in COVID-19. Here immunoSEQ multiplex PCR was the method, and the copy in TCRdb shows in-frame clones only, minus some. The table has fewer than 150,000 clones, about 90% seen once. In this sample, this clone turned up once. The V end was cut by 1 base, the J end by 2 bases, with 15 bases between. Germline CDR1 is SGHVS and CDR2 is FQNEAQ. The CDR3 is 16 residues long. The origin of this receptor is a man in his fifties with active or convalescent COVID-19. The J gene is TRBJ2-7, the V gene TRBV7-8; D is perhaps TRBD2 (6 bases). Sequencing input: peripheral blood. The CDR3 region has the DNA TGTGCCAGCAGCTTAGTGGGTCGGGGGATCGCCTACGAGCAGTACTTC. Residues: CASSLVGRGIAYEQYF.